This T cell receptor beta chain derives from a study of memory CD4+ T cells and cytomegalovirus serostatus. Overall study: Donors were healthy Belgian adults, 9 or 10 CMV seropositive and approximately 25 seronegative. Study results and limitations: Suggested: most of the CMV-linked TCR signature lies in CD4+ memory cells.

Single viable CD3+CD4+CD8-CD45RO+ cells were sorted as the memory CD4+ T cells. CMV serostatus came from serum IgG against pp150, pp28, p38, p52. About this clone itself: Its antigen is still unknown.

The CDR3 is 15 residues long. Germline loops: CDR1 SGHTA, CDR2 FQGNSA. The V and J ends lost 5 bases and 2 bases respectively, with 14 bases between them. Per the authors' pipeline: After removing out-of-frame reads, under 2.5 million distinct TCRbeta sequences remained. Only in-frame clones appear in the TCRdb table, and some are missing; sequencing was by immunoSEQ multiplex PCR. From that table come the V and J calls and clone size; the DNA was used to work out D and trimming. The table records under 55,000 clones, approximately 82% of them present only once. Sequencing was carried out using memory CD4+ T cells from blood. The rearrangement uses TRBV7-2 and TRBJ2-3; TRBD2 is a possible D gene (6 bases). The clonotype originates from an adult in good health and CMV-seropositive. The CDR3 region has the DNA TGTGCCAGCAGCCTCCCGGGACTGATCACAGATACGCAGTATTTT. Translating it yields CASSLPGLITDTQYF.